The clone carrying this TCR beta chain was found a few times. Its cognate antigen is unknown. This sample was taken from a study of neoadjuvant anti-PD-1 for oral cavity cancer. Study-wide results and caveats: Non-responders to neoadjuvant nivolumab had significantly more clonal PBMC T cells than responders.

Blood libraries mostly used about 0.5 ug genomic DNA, six replicates each. Assay used: immunoSEQ multiplex PCR; TCRdb lists only in-frame clones, some missing. This table holds approximately 37,000 clones, 85% to 90% found once. Patients had HPV-negative, locally advanced oral cavity squamous cell carcinoma. The ends lost 5 bases at V and 6 bases at J; junction bases unmatched: 2. The CDR3 runs to 13 residues. Germline lookup yields CDR1 SGHTA and CDR2 FQGNSA. The receptor comes from a person between 40 and 85 years old with oral cavity squamous cell carcinoma. This specimen was PBMCs, taken before nivolumab (anti-PD-1) treatment. This chain uses TRBV7-2 with TRBJ1-5; 9 bases agree with TRBD1. The CDR3 nucleotides read TGTGCCAGCAGCGCGGACAGGGGTCAGCCCCAGCATTTT. This codes for CASSADRGQPQHF.